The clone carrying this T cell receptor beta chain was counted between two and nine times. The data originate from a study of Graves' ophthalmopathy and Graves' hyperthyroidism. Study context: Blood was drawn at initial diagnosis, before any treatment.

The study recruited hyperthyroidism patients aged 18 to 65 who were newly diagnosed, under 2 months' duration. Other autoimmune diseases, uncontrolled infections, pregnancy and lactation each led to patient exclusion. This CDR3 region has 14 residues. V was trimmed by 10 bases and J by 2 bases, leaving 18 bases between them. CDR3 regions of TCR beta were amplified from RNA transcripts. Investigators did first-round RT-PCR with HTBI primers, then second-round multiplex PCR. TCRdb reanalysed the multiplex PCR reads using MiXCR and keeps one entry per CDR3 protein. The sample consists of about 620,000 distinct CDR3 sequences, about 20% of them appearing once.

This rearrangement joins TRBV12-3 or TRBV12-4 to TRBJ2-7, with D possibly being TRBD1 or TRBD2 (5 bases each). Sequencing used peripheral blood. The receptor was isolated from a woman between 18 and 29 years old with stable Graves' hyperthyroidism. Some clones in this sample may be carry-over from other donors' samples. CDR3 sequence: CATSSRDLAYEQYF. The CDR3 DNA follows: TGTGCCACATCGTCCCGGGACCTAGCCTACGAGCAGTACTTC.